Listed below are T cell receptor beta chains from one sample, sequenced in a study of cytomegalovirus exposure and HLA in healthy donors. Here immunoSEQ multiplex PCR was the method, and the copy in TCRdb shows in-frame clones only, minus some. The table has 100,000 to 150,000 clones, more than 75% seen once. The sequencing sample was made of PBMCs. The origin of the receptors is a middle-aged man in good health and CMV-seronegative. Both conserved end residues are part of each CDR3.

>TRBV11-2|TRBJ1-5
CASSPIGGNQPQHF
>TRBV6-5|TRBJ2-7
CASSPTGISSYEQYF
>TRBV2|TRBJ2-7
CASKLGQGSSEQYF
>TRBV19|TRBJ2-2
CASSNRGGASNTGELFF
>TRBV21-1|TRBJ1-1
CASSNPLPDSVNTEAFF
>TRBV27|TRBJ1-6
CASSLSGRPPLHF
>TRBV11-2|TRBJ2-5
CASRTGPETQYF
>TRBV2|TRBJ1-6
CASGGGFSAGSPLHF
>TRBV19|TRBJ1-4
CASSDMTSNEKLFF
>TRBV6-5|TRBJ1-1
CASRQAGGTEAFF
>TRBV19|TRBJ2-2
CASSPDRNTGELFF
>TRBV6-1|TRBJ1-6
CASVGQGAPNSPLHF
>TRBV11-2|TRBJ2-4
CASSPWGWAKNIQYF
>TRBV7-3|TRBJ2-2
CASSKLWTGNTGELFF
>TRBV5-1|TRBJ1-6
CASSPLGYRVNSPLHF
>TRBV29-1|TRBJ1-4
CSVAGTSSNEKLFF
>TRBV5-6|TRBJ2-7
CASSLEGTESYEQYF
>TRBV14|TRBJ1-6
CASSPLLGGLGSPLHF
>TRBV7-9|TRBJ2-5
CASISWAGQGMKTQYF
>TRBV7-2|TRBJ2-2
CASSQRSSPTGELFF
>TRBV4-1|TRBJ1-6
CASSQSQGASPLHF
>TRBV27|TRBJ2-7
CASSFTGTGNYEQYF
>TRBV28|TRBJ1-4
CASSPRVGRLETNEKLFF
>TRBV9|TRBJ2-2
CASSGVPGQGNVGELFF
>TRBV2|TRBJ2-6
CASRAGNTGANVLTF
>TRBV5-6|TRBJ1-6
CASSLANGAQSPLHF
>TRBV7-9|TRBJ1-4
CASSSTLTGEHNEKLFF
>TRBV6-5|TRBJ1-3
CATSLAAGNTIYF
>TRBV13|TRBJ1-1
CASSPIEQDAPMNTEAFF
>TRBV4-1|TRBJ1-1
CASRSLFGGRMNTEAFF
>TRBV9|TRBJ1-1
CASSPRTGTTTEAFF
>TRBV2|TRBJ2-3
CASRATSVSTDTQYF
>TRBV7-8|TRBJ2-1
CASSLVAWGGAENEQFF
>TRBV5-1|TRBJ2-3
CASSDRGVSTDTQYF
>TRBV15|TRBJ1-4
CATSGRGDRDEKLFF
>TRBV7-9|TRBJ2-3
CASSLDRGEDTQYF
>TRBV11-2|TRBJ2-1
CASSLDTEDEEFF
>TRBV7-2|TRBJ2-7
CASSFLTRVSAYEQYF
>TRBV25-1|TRBJ2-7
CASSQFYEQYF
>TRBV6-1|TRBJ1-1
CASSRSSILAEAFF
>TRBV7-7|TRBJ2-7
CASSPTGREEQYF
>TRBV19|TRBJ1-2
CASSPGQYGYTF
>TRBV7-9|TRBJ2-2
CASTDRTNTGELFF
>TRBV5-1|TRBJ1-2
CASSLTPTETNYGYTF
>TRBV7-2|TRBJ2-3
CASSLRLAGRDTQYF
>TRBV6-5|TRBJ2-2
CASSRGQVLTGELFF
>TRBV5-1|TRBJ1-1
CASSLSHWEMNTEAFF
>TRBV9|TRBJ1-1
CASSVGGDTEAFF
>TRBV11-2|TRBJ2-7
CASSSPGRGAYEQYF
>TRBV9|TRBJ2-3
CASSVGGGRRADTQYF
>TRBV18|TRBJ2-5
CASSSDQGETQYF
>TRBV18|TRBJ1-1
CASSRGQGVTEAFF
>TRBV19|TRBJ1-1
CASKGAFF
>TRBV5-6|TRBJ1-5
CASSARGSSNQPQHF
>TRBV11-1|TRBJ1-1
CASSLGGHTEAFF
>TRBV6-5|TRBJ1-2
CATSSGTGNYGYTF
>TRBV13|TRBJ2-7
CASSSRTGSLYLQYF
>TRBV27|TRBJ1-5
CASSLTGRGGNQPQHF
>TRBV9|TRBJ2-3
CASSVGTGELDTQYF